This T cell receptor beta chain was observed in a study of cytomegalovirus exposure and HLA in healthy donors. This clone has just a few counts. What it binds is not known. The CDR3 has 17 residues. CDR1 is MNHNS, CDR2 SASEGT, per germline. Trimming at V came to 1 base and at J to 0 bases, leaving 7 bases not matched to a gene. The PCR used 60 Vbeta and 13 Jbeta primers. Using immunoSEQ multiplex PCR, the repertoire was profiled, and TCRdb retains in-frame clones only, with some absent. The table records about 140,000 clones, under 90% of them present only once. Broader study findings: The authors reported that TCR beta sequences could predict HLA-A and HLA-B alleles. These predictions were accurate for most subjects in the first cohort. The study found most TCR sequences rare, yet found some public TCRs in many donors.

V usage is TRBV6-1 and J usage is TRBJ2-7; 9 bases map to TRBD2. The receptor comes from a male donor in good health and CMV-seronegative. The material sequenced was PBMCs. CDR3 region: CASSEEVGREGSYEQYF. Written as DNA, the CDR3 is TGTGCCAGCAGTGAAGAAGTCGGGCGGGAGGGCTCCTACGAGCAGTACTTC.